A selection of T cell receptor beta chains follows, all from one sample in a study of response to subunit inactivated influenza vaccine. TCRdb re-analysed the RT-PCR reads in MiXCR, keeping a single row per CDR3 protein. The profile shows around 790,000 distinct CDR3 sequences, about 20% of them singletons. Sequences were derived from PBMCs from blood, sampled less than 6 days after vaccination. These receptors all come from a man in his fifties who received an inactivated influenza vaccine. Each CDR3 is given with its conserved first and last residue. The D gene is left open where the match is weak. Clone size, where shown, is once, few, many, or a class for clones that have expanded.

J gene | V gene | D gene | clone size | CDR3 length | CDR3 protein | CDR3 DNA
TRBJ2-1 | TRBV6-2/TRBV6-3 | . | few | 14 | CASRRSAGNNEQFF | TGTGCCAGCCGCAGGAGTGCGGGAAACAATGAGCAGTTCTTC
TRBJ1-1 | TRBV20-1 | . | few | 14 | CSARDPRGLSEAFF | TGCAGTGCTAGAGATCCTCGGGGGCTCTCTGAAGCTTTCTTT
TRBJ2-1 | TRBV7-8 | . | . | 16 | CASSLGLMGGGYEQFF | TGTGCCAGCAGCTTAGGACTCATGGGCGGGGGCTATGAGCAGTTCTTC
TRBJ2-1 | TRBV20-1 | TRBD2 | many | 13 | CSASSGTVNEQFF | TGCAGTGCAAGTAGCGGGACGGTAAATGAGCAGTTCTTC
TRBJ2-1 | TRBV30 | TRBD2 | . | 16 | CAWSVLPRPGGNEQFF | TGTGCCTGGAGTGTACTCCCCCGACCGGGGGGAAATGAGCAGTTCTTC
TRBJ2-1 | TRBV18 | TRBD2 | few | 16 | CASSDQGLAVYNEQFF | TGTGCCAGCTCCGATCAGGGACTAGCGGTCTACAATGAGCAGTTCTTC
TRBJ2-1 | TRBV24-1 | . | few | 14 | CATSVAGAYNEQFF | TGTGCCACCAGTGTCGCGGGGGCATACAATGAGCAGTTCTTC
TRBJ2-1 | TRBV20-1 | . | few | 15 | CSASRGRISYNEQFF | TGCAGTGCTAGTCGTGGAAGGATCTCCTACAATGAGCAGTTCTTC
TRBJ2-3 | TRBV7-2 | . | many | 16 | CASSLGAGGPTDTQYF | TGTGCCAGCAGCTTAGGGGCCGGGGGGCCCACAGATACGCAGTATTTT
TRBJ1-1 | TRBV29-1 | . | few | 13 | CSVARDKNTEAFF | TGCAGCGTGGCCCGGGATAAAAACACTGAAGCTTTCTTT
TRBJ2-7 | TRBV11-2 | . | . | 17 | CASSPLGRTRVYYEQYF | TGTGCCAGCAGCCCTCTCGGGAGAACGCGGGTATACTACGAGCAGTACTTC
TRBJ1-2 | TRBV9 | TRBD1 | . | 15 | CASSSRTGGFGGYTF | TGTGCCAGCAGCTCAAGGACAGGGGGCTTTGGTGGCTACACCTTC
TRBJ2-7 | TRBV7-8 | . | few | 15 | CASSRSGTPNYEQYF | TGTGCCAGCAGCCGCTCCGGGACACCTAACTACGAGCAGTACTTC
TRBJ1-2 | TRBV29-1 | TRBD1 | . | 13 | CSADRGEGYGYTF | TGCAGCGCAGACAGGGGTGAAGGCTATGGCTACACCTTC
TRBJ2-1 | TRBV24-1 | . | few | 18 | CATSDFPRGEMTYNEQFF | TGTGCCACCAGTGATTTTCCCAGGGGCGAAATGACCTACAATGAGCAGTTCTTC
TRBJ2-3 | TRBV7-8 | . | . | 17 | CASRWGTDRTITDTQYF | TGTGCCAGCAGATGGGGGACGGATAGGACTATCACAGATACGCAGTATTTT
TRBJ2-5 | TRBV7-2 | TRBD2 | few | 14 | CASSGTSGRVAQYF | TGTGCCAGCAGTGGGACTTCGGGGAGGGTGGCCCAGTACTTC
TRBJ2-7 | TRBV7-9 | TRBD2 | . | 14 | CASSLGLAGDVQYF | TGTGCCAGCAGCTTGGGACTAGCGGGAGACGTGCAGTACTTC
TRBJ2-1 | TRBV6-2/TRBV6-3 | TRBD1 | few | 18 | CASSTPRDRGSAYNEQFF | TGTGCCAGCAGTACCCCCCGGGACAGGGGATCCGCCTACAATGAGCAGTTCTTC
TRBJ2-3 | TRBV20-1 | . | few | 13 | CSATDRYTDTQYF | TGCAGTGCCACCGACCGCTACACAGATACGCAGTATTTT
TRBJ1-1 | TRBV4-3 | . | . | 14 | CASSHSTMNTEAFF | TGCGCCAGCAGCCACAGTACCATGAACACTGAAGCTTTCTTT
TRBJ1-2 | TRBV10-3 | . | few | 13 | CAISEMRGYGYTF | TGTGCCATCAGTGAGATGAGAGGGTATGGCTACACCTTC
TRBJ2-3 | TRBV7-9 | TRBD2 | . | 14 | CATKVAGGTDTQYF | TGTGCGACGAAGGTAGCGGGGGGCACAGATACGCAGTATTTT
TRBJ1-4 | TRBV11-2 | TRBD1 | . | 17 | CASSPMTGKVTNEKLFF | TGTGCCAGCAGCCCCATGACAGGGAAGGTGACTAATGAAAAACTGTTTTTT
TRBJ2-5 | TRBV6-9 | . | few | 19 | CASSFHPTRPGGRGETQYF | TGTGCCAGCAGCTTCCACCCCACCCGCCCGGGGGGCCGGGGAGAGACCCAGTACTTC
TRBJ2-2 | TRBV9 | TRBD2 | . | 17 | CASSVAPAGGHTGELFF | TGTGCCAGCAGCGTAGCGCCAGCGGGGGGGCACACCGGGGAGCTGTTTTTT
TRBJ2-1 | TRBV3-1 | . | few | 14 | CASSPSPNYNEQFF | TGTGCCAGCAGCCCATCGCCCAACTACAATGAGCAGTTCTTC
TRBJ1-2 | TRBV18 | . | . | 14 | CASSPPGQGYGYTF | TGTGCCAGCTCACCTCCGGGCCAGGGCTATGGCTACACCTTC
TRBJ1-5 | TRBV19 | TRBD1 | few | 17 | CASSMRRDRATRQPQHF | TGTGCCAGTAGTATGCGAAGGGACAGGGCTACACGTCAGCCCCAGCATTTT
TRBJ1-6 | TRBV4-3 | . | . | 16 | CASSQDRAGKGSPLHF | TGCGCCAGCAGCCAAGATCGGGCAGGGAAGGGATCACCCCTCCACTTT
TRBJ2-5 | TRBV24-1 | . | few | 16 | CATSDLTGQSKETQYF | TGTGCCACCAGTGATCTAACGGGGCAGTCGAAAGAGACCCAGTACTTC
TRBJ1-5 | TRBV19 | . | few | 16 | CASTIGGVYSNQPQHF | TGTGCCAGTACCATAGGTGGAGTATATAGCAATCAGCCCCAGCATTTT
TRBJ2-7 | TRBV20-1 | TRBD1 | . | 14 | CSARPGTAEYEQYF | TGCAGTGCTAGGCCCGGGACAGCCGAATACGAGCAGTACTTC
TRBJ2-1 | TRBV5-1 | . | . | 15 | CASSLDGKGMDEQFF | TGCGCCAGCAGCTTGGATGGCAAAGGCATGGATGAGCAGTTCTTC
TRBJ2-5 | TRBV15 | TRBD1 | few | 15 | CATSRGQGQQETQYF | TGTGCCACCAGCAGGGGACAGGGCCAACAAGAGACCCAGTACTTC
TRBJ2-7 | TRBV13 | TRBD2 | few | 17 | CASSTSPGLAEHYEQYF | TGTGCCAGCAGCACTAGCCCAGGTCTAGCGGAACACTACGAGCAGTACTTC
TRBJ1-2 | TRBV4-1 | TRBD1 | few | 16 | CASSQEGDRFNYGYTF | TGCGCCAGCAGCCAAGAGGGGGACAGGTTTAACTATGGCTACACCTTC
TRBJ2-4 | TRBV28 | . | few | 16 | CASSLLGAGAKNIQYF | TGTGCCAGCAGTTTATTAGGGGCGGGGGCCAAAAACATTCAGTACTTC